This T cell receptor beta chain was recorded in a study of blood T cell repertoires in COVID-19. At the level of the study: COVID-19 samples collected from the United States, Italy and Spain covered acute and convalescent phases. In each case, the material was cDNA or gDNA derived from T cells, B-cell-depleted T cells, or PBMCs.

Authors' analysis steps: Reference gene primer amplification gave nucleated cell count estimates. TCRdb's copy holds only in-frame clones and misses some; the assay was immunoSEQ multiplex PCR. That table supplies the V and J calls and clone size; D and trimming were determined from the DNA. The sample consists of under 200,000 clones, around 90% of them appearing once. After removal of 5 bases from V and 5 bases from J, the junction contained 8 bases not matched to a gene. The CDR3 totals 14 residues. In germline, CDR1 is SGHVS, CDR2 FNYEAQ. The sequencing input was peripheral blood. The clonotype originates from a woman aged 55-75 years who had recovered from COVID-19. This chain uses TRBV7-6 with TRBJ2-7; 8 nucleotides align to TRBD1. CDR3 DNA: TGTGCCAGCAGCCCCCGGACAGGGCGAGACGAGCAGTACTTC. This sequence encodes CASSPRTGRDEQYF.